Listed here are 25 T cell receptor beta chains from one sample, sequenced in a study of blood T cell repertoires in COVID-19 (dated by TCRdb to the early 2020s). The library was made by the immunoSEQ multiplex PCR assay. Not all clones reach the TCRdb copy of this immuneACCESS table, which keeps in-frame sequences only. Checked studies attribute under half of the gap to unresolved V genes and leave the rest unexplained. Across this sample there are roughly 130,000 clones, with about 92% seen only once. The top ten clones comprise about 3.5% of the sample. Sample: peripheral blood. The receptors were sampled from a man in his fifties or sixties with active COVID-19.

The J gene is TRBJ2-1, the V gene TRBV3-1 (or the pseudogene TRBV3-2); 12 bases agree with TRBD2. This CDR3 contains 18 residues. Germline trimming cut 3 bases from V and 9 bases from J; bases unmatched to any gene: 15. The germline gives CDR1 LGHDT, CDR2 YNNKEL (reference sequence). CDR3 amino acids: CASSHLASGRARQFEQFF. The DNA for the CDR3 is TGTGCCAGCAGCCATTTAGCTAGCGGGAGGGCCAGACAATTTGAGCAGTTCTTC.

The gene calls are TRBV7-2 and TRBJ2-7, with D unclear. CDR3 length: 13 amino acids. Trimming shortened V by 4 bases and J by 6 bases, and 13 bases separated the two germline ends. The germline V gene encodes CDR1 SGHTA and CDR2 FQGNSA. CDR3 residues: CASSSPPQAEQYV. DNA for the CDR3: TGTGCCAGCAGCTCTCCCCCTCAGGCCGAGCAGTACGTC.

This chain joins TRBV19 and TRBJ1-5; 8 bases map to TRBD1. The CDR3 is 15 amino acids. With V trimmed by 3 bases and J by 3 bases, 4 bases remained unmatched. Looked up from germline, CDR1 is LNHDA and CDR2 is SQIVND (reference sequence). The DNA for the CDR3 is TGTGCCAGTAGTATGACAGGGGTTCCCAATCAGCCCCAGCATTTT. Amino acid sequence: CASSMTGVPNQPQHF. The entire variable domain, with the rest obtained from reference TRBV19 and TRBJ1-5, is as follows: DGGITQSPKYLFRKEGQNVTLSCEQNLNHDAMYWYRQDPGQGLRLIYYSQIVNDFQKGDIAEGYSVSREKKESFPLTVTSAQKNPTAFYLCASSMTGVPNQPQHFGDGTRLSIL.

This clone was detected once. The rearrangement uses TRBV30 and TRBJ1-3; D gene unclear. The germline CDR1 and CDR2 sequences are GTSNPN and SVGIG (reference sequence). V dropped 8 bases and J dropped 4 bases, with 18 bases sitting between them. This CDR3 spans 14 amino acids. This CDR3 reads CARNGGLGGNTIYF. The CDR3, as DNA: TGTGCCCGAAACGGAGGTTTGGGGGGAAACACCATATATTTT.

V gene TRBV5-1 combines with J gene TRBJ2-6, with 9 bases lining up with TRBD1. The CDR3 totals 18 residues. The V gene's germline CDR1 is SGHRS and CDR2 YFSETQ. The trim removed 0 bases at V and 0 bases at J, leaving 4 bases unmatched. The DNA of the CDR3 is TGCGCCAGCAGCTTGGAACAGGGGGCAGTCTCTGGGGCCAACGTCCTGACTTTC. Translated: CASSLEQGAVSGANVLTF.

The chain recombines TRBV6-1 with TRBJ2-3, with D hard to call. The V and J ends lost 1 base and 0 bases respectively, with 5 bases between them. The CDR3 loop spans 14 amino acids. From germline, CDR1 is MNHNS and CDR2 SASEGT. In DNA form, the CDR3 reads TGTGCCAGCAGTGAAGGGCCCAGCACAGATACGCAGTATTTT. This sequence encodes CASSEGPSTDTQYF.

CDR3 in amino acids: CASRHNGRGDTQYF. In DNA form, the CDR3 reads TGTGCCAGTAGGCACAACGGACGCGGGGATACGCAGTATTTT. The J gene is TRBJ2-3, the V gene TRBV19, with a possible D match to TRBD2 (5 bases). V lost 6 bases and J 6 bases, leaving 16 bases between the germline ends. The CDR3 consists of 14 residues. The germline V gene has CDR1 LNHDA and CDR2 SQIVND (reference sequence).

The J gene is TRBJ1-2, the V gene TRBV6-6; D may be TRBD1 (6 bases). The CDR3 is 14 amino acids. Trimming pared 10 bases from V and 6 bases from J, leaving 21 bases between. Germline loops: CDR1 MNHNY, CDR2 SVGAGI (reference sequence). In DNA, the CDR3 is TGTGCCACCGCCGTACAGGGAGATCCTAATGGCTACACCTTC. Amino acids: CATAVQGDPNGYTF.

The rearrangement links TRBV27 to TRBJ1-3; TRBD1 matches at 8 bases. J lost 4 bases, V lost 5 bases, and 10 bases had no gene match. Germline V CDR1 and CDR2: MNHEY, SMNVEV (reference sequence). The CDR3 is 16 residues long. The CDR3 here is CASSANRGSKGNTIYF. CDR3 nucleotide sequence: TGTGCCAGCAGTGCAAACAGGGGGAGTAAGGGAAACACCATATATTTT.

This rearrangement joins TRBV30 to TRBJ1-5; possibly TRBD1 for D (6 bases). The germline V and J ends were trimmed by 1 base and 5 bases, with 18 bases remaining between them. Germline CDR1 GTSNPN, CDR2 SVGIG (reference sequence). The CDR3 sequence is 16 residues long. CDR3 residues: CAWSGAGAPGDQPQHF. CDR3 sequence (DNA): TGTGCCTGGAGTGGAGCCGGGGCGCCAGGGGATCAGCCCCAGCATTTT.

This rearrangement joins TRBV3-1 (or the pseudogene TRBV3-2) to TRBJ1-3, with TRBD1 as a possible D gene (5 bases). From germline, CDR1 is LGHDT and CDR2 YNNKEL (reference sequence). The V gene lost 6 bases and the J gene lost 1 base, with 19 bases spanning the gap. This CDR3 spans 17 amino acids. The chain's CDR3 is CASSRVGTASSGNTIYF. In DNA, the CDR3 is TGTGCCAGCAGTCGAGTGGGGACTGCCTCTTCTGGAAACACCATATATTTT.

The gene calls are TRBV5-6 and TRBJ2-6; 8 bases fit TRBD1. The V gene's germline CDR1 is SGHDT and CDR2 YYEEEE. Trimming cost V 4 bases and J 4 bases; bases outside gene matches: 4. The CDR3 sequence is 15 residues long. DNA for the CDR3: TGTGCCAGCAGCCTGGACAGGGCCGGGGCCAACGTCCTGACTTTC. Amino acid sequence: CASSLDRAGANVLTF.

The genes are TRBV13 and TRBJ2-7; a weak D match, TRBD1 (6 bases). CDR1 and CDR2 (germline): PRHDT, FYEKMQ (reference sequence). Trimming cost V 3 bases and J 2 bases, with 14 bases left between them. The CDR3 consists of 15 residues. Here the CDR3 reads CASSLGRGRTYEQYV. The CDR3 DNA sequence: TGTGCCAGCAGCTTGGGCAGGGGAAGGACCTACGAGCAGTACGTC.

The rearrangement links TRBV28 to TRBJ2-7; 11 bases map to TRBD2. CDR3 length: 14 residues. CDR1 is MDHEN, CDR2 SYDVKM, per germline. Trimming at V came to 4 bases and at J to 7 bases, leaving 6 bases not matched to a gene. The CDR3 region has the DNA TGTGCCAGCAGTTATAGCGGGAGGGCGTGGGAGCAGTACGTC. Translated: CASSYSGRAWEQYV.

This clone was detected a few times. The limits of the CDR3 on the DNA are not certain, so only TCRdb's listed CDR3 is given. This sequence joins TRBV27 and TRBJ1-5. Ends included, the CDR3 has 14 residues. Germline assignment: CDR1 MNHEY and CDR2 SMNVEV (reference sequence). CDR3 residues: CASSTSGGTQPQHF.

This chain connects TRBV29-1 to TRBJ1-5, with 8 bases identical to TRBD1. The CDR3 loop spans 13 amino acids. After removal of 7 bases from V and 3 bases from J, the junction contained 5 bases not matched to a gene. Germline assignment: CDR1 SQVTM and CDR2 ANQGSEA. The CDR3 here is CSAQTGVNQPQHF. The CDR3 DNA sequence: TGCAGCGCCCAGACAGGGGTCAATCAGCCCCAGCATTTT.

V usage is TRBV3-1 (or the pseudogene TRBV3-2) and J usage is TRBJ2-2; 11 bases match TRBD2. Germline trimming cut 4 bases from V and 0 bases from J; bases unmatched to any gene: 10. Germline V gene sequence: CDR1 LGHDT, CDR2 YNNKEL (reference sequence). The CDR3 has 19 amino acids. CDR3 amino acids: CASSPPWGSGRANTGELFF. The CDR3 nucleotides read TGTGCCAGCAGCCCCCCCTGGGGTAGCGGGAGGGCGAACACCGGGGAGCTGTTTTTT.

V usage is TRBV3-1 (or the pseudogene TRBV3-2) and J usage is TRBJ2-3, with a weak D call TRBD2 (5 bases). With 1 base removed from V and 6 bases from J, the gap between germline ends came to 20 bases. Germline CDR1 is LGHDT and CDR2 is YNNKEL (reference sequence). The CDR3 is made up of 17 amino acids. CDR3 region: CASSQGGLGPGKDTQYF. The CDR3 DNA follows: TGTGCCAGCAGCCAAGGCGGCTTAGGTCCGGGGAAGGATACGCAGTATTTT.

This rearrangement joins TRBV9 to TRBJ2-1; 9 nucleotides agree with TRBD2. J lost 5 bases, V lost 0 bases, and 3 bases had no gene match. Per the germline V gene, CDR1 is SGDLS and CDR2 is YYNGEE. This CDR3 has 15 residues. The CDR3 DNA follows: TGTGCCAGCAGCGTAGCTGGGACTAGCAACAATGAGCAGTTCTTC. It translates to CASSVAGTSNNEQFF.

V gene TRBV5-1 combines with J gene TRBJ1-6; 7 bases are a match to TRBD1. The ends lost 9 bases at V and 6 bases at J; junction bases unmatched: 9. Germline V lookup: CDR1 SGHRS, CDR2 YFSETQ. CDR3 length: 14 residues. CDR3 amino acids: CATRFGDSNSPLHF. The CDR3 nucleotides read TGCGCCACCCGCTTCGGGGACAGTAATTCACCCCTCCACTTT.

V gene TRBV7-6 combines with J gene TRBJ1-2; 9 nucleotides line up with TRBD1. CDR1 and CDR2 (germline): SGHVS, FNYEAQ. The CDR3 spans 14 residues. The ends lost 5 bases at V and 6 bases at J; junction bases unmatched: 7. The chain's CDR3 is CASSPGGQGNGYTF. The CDR3 coding sequence is TGTGCCAGCAGCCCAGGAGGACAGGGGAATGGCTACACCTTC.

The chain combines TRBV19 with TRBJ2-5, with TRBD1 identical over 9 bases. This CDR3 has 13 residues. Germline V gene sequence: CDR1 LNHDA, CDR2 SQIVND (reference sequence). J lost 2 bases, V lost 6 bases, and 1 base had no gene match. The CDR3 region has the DNA TGTGCCAGTAGAGGACAGGGGCAAGAGACCCAGTACTTC. It translates to CASRGQGQETQYF.

The chain employs TRBV5-1 and TRBJ1-2; TRBD1 matches at 10 bases. Germline lookup yields CDR1 SGHRS and CDR2 YFSETQ. After removal of 4 bases from V and 7 bases from J, the junction contained 10 bases not matched to a gene. This CDR3 comprises 15 residues. The CDR3 nucleotides are TGCGCCAGCAGCCCCCAGGGGGGACAGGGGTCTGGCTACACCTTC. This gives the protein CASSPQGGQGSGYTF.

This chain uses TRBV2 with TRBJ1-1; a possible D gene is TRBD1 (5 bases). The CDR3 covers 14 residues. Trimming removed 5 bases at V and 4 bases at J, with 14 bases between. CDR1 and CDR2 from the germline V gene are SNHLY and FYNNEI. CDR3 in amino acids: CASSLQGSGTEAFF. The CDR3 nucleotides read TGTGCCAGCAGTCTCCAGGGATCGGGCACTGAAGCTTTCTTT. Combining the CDR3 with reference TRBV2 and TRBJ1-1 gives the whole variable domain EPEVTQTPSHQVTQMGQEVILRCVPISNHLYFYWYRQILGQKVEFLVSFYNNEISEKSEIFDDQFSVERPDGSNFTLKIRSTKLEDSAMYFCASSLQGSGTEAFFGQGTRLTVV.

The chain joins TRBV6-5 to TRBJ1-1; 7 bases are a match to TRBD1. J lost 8 bases, V lost 5 bases, and 5 bases had no gene match. CDR1 and CDR2 from the germline V gene are MNHEY and SVGAGI. The CDR3 runs to 12 residues. DNA for the CDR3: TGTGCCAGCAGTCCTAGACAGGGAGAAGCTTTCTTT. Residues: CASSPRQGEAFF.